Below are 17 T cell receptor beta chains sequenced from a single sample in a study of CXCR3-negative and CXCR3-positive naive CD8 T cells. The libraries of TRB cDNA were prepared using 5' RACE with UMI labels. TCRdb processed the 5' RACE reads again and assigns one entry to each CDR3 protein, with no DNA. The table gives fewer than 80,000 distinct CDR3 sequences; the top ten clones make up 4.3% of it. The sequencing input was naive CXCR3- CD8+ T cells from blood. Described subset: CD45RO-CCR7+CD27+CD95- naive CD8+ T cells lacking CXCR3 (TNR3-). The origin of the receptors is a human donor in good health. Some clones in this sample may be carry-over from other donors' samples.

The CDR3 spells CASRVRWTSGESTDTQYF. The genes are TRBV5-6 and TRBJ2-3; the D gene TCRdb calls, TRBD2, cannot be checked with no DNA. The CDR3 consists of 18 residues. The germline V gene encodes CDR1 SGHDT and CDR2 YYEEEE.

The chain carries TRBV23-1 and TRBJ2-7. TRBV23-1 is an ORF for which the function is uncertain. The CDR3 covers 17 residues. CDR3 in amino acids: CASSQFLDSRISYEQYF.

The V call is TRBV5-5, the J call TRBJ1-5. Looked up from germline, CDR1 is SGHKS and CDR2 is YYEKEE (reference sequence). The CDR3 is 13 amino acids. The CDR3 here is CASSGIDSQPQHF.

The chain is built from TRBV29-1 and TRBJ2-7; absent DNA, TCRdb's TRBD1 call cannot be checked. CDR1 SQVTM and CDR2 ANQGSEA come from the germline V gene. The CDR3 runs 13 residues. The CDR3 loop is CSVSGTGAYEQYF.

J is TRBJ2-2 and V is TRBV6-2 or TRBV6-3; TCRdb's D call, TRBD1, is unchecked because there is no DNA. The CDR3 contains 15 residues. The germline V gene encodes CDR1 MNHEY and CDR2 SVGEGT. The CDR3 loop reads CASSYGDRDTGELFF.

This rearrangement joins TRBV7-9 to TRBJ2-7; the D call from TCRdb, TRBD1, cannot be confirmed without DNA. Looked up from germline, CDR1 is SEHNR and CDR2 is FQNEAQ (reference sequence). This CDR3 region has 15 residues. This CDR3 reads CASSLVAGGFDEQYF.

J is TRBJ2-1 and V is TRBV29-1; the D gene TCRdb calls, TRBD1, cannot be checked with no DNA. CDR1 is SQVTM and CDR2 is ANQGSEA in the germline V gene. The CDR3 is made up of 12 amino acids. CDR3 amino acids: CSDFRGRNEQFF.

J is TRBJ2-5 and V is TRBV21-1; TCRdb's D call, TRBD1, is unchecked because there is no DNA. TRBV21-1 counts as a pseudogene. This CDR3 has 17 residues. This CDR3 reads CASSWTWRGGEQETQYF.

V is TRBV7-8 and J is TRBJ1-2. The CDR3 extends over 14 amino acids. Per the germline V gene, CDR1 is SGHVS and CDR2 is FQNEAQ. The chain's CDR3 is CASSLARDLYGYTF.

This chain uses TRBV20-1 with TRBJ2-7; TCRdb's D gene call, TRBD2, goes unchecked for lack of DNA. The germline gives CDR1 DFQATT, CDR2 SNEGSKA (reference sequence). CDR3 length equals 15 residues. CDR3 loop: CSARRLAGSSYEQYF.

The chain employs TRBV29-1 and TRBJ2-2; with no DNA, the TCRdb D assignment of TRBD2 cannot be verified. The CDR3 totals 16 residues. Germline CDR1 and CDR2: SQVTM and ANQGSEA. CDR3 amino acids: CSVEDGPSGNTGELFF.

This chain connects TRBV12-5 to TRBJ1-2; TCRdb lists TRBD1, though no DNA is available to test this call. This CDR3 is built from 14 residues. Germline V gene sequence: CDR1 LGHNT, CDR2 FRNRAP. CDR3 residues: CAIDANRGPYGYTF.

The chain couples TRBV15 to TRBJ1-2; TCRdb designates TRBD1, a call that cannot be tested without DNA. This CDR3 has 15 residues. In germline, CDR1 is LNHNV, CDR2 YYDKDF (reference sequence). The CDR3 region is CATSRSWDSAIGYTF.

The chain couples TRBV10-3 to TRBJ2-7; TCRdb's D gene call, TRBD1, goes unchecked for lack of DNA. CDR1 is ENHRY and CDR2 is SYGVKD in the germline V gene. The CDR3 runs to 22 residues. This CDR3 reads CAISGPDSGGYKTGQESYEQYF.

J is TRBJ1-1 and V is TRBV3-1; no DNA is available, so the TRBD1 call from TCRdb remains unchecked. Germline values: CDR1 LGHDT, CDR2 YNNKEL (reference sequence). The CDR3 extends over 17 amino acids. The CDR3 sequence is CASSQERGRSMNTEAFF.

The chain recombines TRBV7-6 with TRBJ2-5; TCRdb's D call of TRBD2 is untestable without DNA. Looked up from germline, CDR1 is SGHVS and CDR2 is FNYEAQ. This CDR3 comprises 19 residues. CDR3: CASSAPQGASGGDQETQYF.

This sequence joins TRBV6-5 and TRBJ1-1. The CDR3 loop spans 15 amino acids. Germline V gives CDR1 MNHEY, CDR2 SVGAGI. This CDR3 reads CASSYRYSSAPEAFF.